Given below is one T cell receptor (beta chain) in context. Its antigen is not identified. The V gene's germline CDR1 is GTSNPN and CDR2 SVGIG (reference sequence). Trimming pared 3 bases from V and 3 bases from J, leaving 20 bases between. The CDR3 runs to 16 residues. Once RNA had been extracted, it was reverse transcribed into cDNA to act as the sequencing template. Profiling relied on immunoSEQ multiplex PCR, and the TCRdb table lists in-frame clones only, not all of them. There are 95,000 to 110,000 clones in the sample; roughly half occur only once, and around 8.5% lies in the top ten. The data were taken from a study of CD8+ T cells in alopecia areata. Study-wide points: Across lesional scalp, and particularly alopecia totalis/universalis, clonality surpassed that of normal scalp.

The V and J genes are TRBV30 and TRBJ1-1, with D perhaps matching TRBD1 (6 bases). Sequencing was performed on CD4+ T cells sorted from blood. This receptor was taken from a human donor in good health. The CDR3 bases are TGTGCCTGGAGACGATCGGGGGGCGGTGGCGACACTGAAGCTTTCTTT. This codes for CAWRRSGGGGDTEAFF.